A single sample is the source of the 22 T cell receptor beta chains below, sequenced in a study of T-cell reconstitution after alpha-beta-depleted transplantation in children. Construction of the TCRbeta library involved unique molecular identifiers. TCRdb re-called the PCR reads with MiXCR, one entry per CDR3 protein. The sample shows a few hundred thousand distinct CDR3 sequences, about an eighth of them seen only once. The specimen was PBMCs, collected from the stem cell graft. The receptors were sampled from a human donor who donated a stem cell graft to a child with Fanconi anemia.

The chain employs TRBV20-1 and TRBJ2-7; D perhaps matches TRBD2 (5 bases). Looked up from germline, CDR1 is DFQATT and CDR2 is SNEGSKA (reference sequence). V was trimmed by 1 base and J by 6 bases, leaving 19 bases between them. This CDR3 spans 15 amino acids. The CDR3, as DNA: TGCAGTGCTAGAGGGGAGCTTGAAGGCATGGGCGAGCAGTACTTC. Translation: CSARGELEGMGEQYF.

In this sample, this clonotype turned up once. The V and J genes are TRBV5-1 and TRBJ1-1, with D tentatively TRBD1 (6 bases). Germline V gene sequence: CDR1 SGHRS, CDR2 YFSETQ. The CDR3 is 15 amino acids. Trimming shortened V by 0 bases and J by 3 bases, and 12 bases separated the two germline ends. CDR3 loop: CASSLGYRVDTEAFF. For the CDR3, the DNA is TGCGCCAGCAGCTTGGGGTACAGGGTGGACACTGAAGCTTTCTTT.

The chain employs TRBV7-2 and TRBJ2-7; D is ambiguous. From germline, CDR1 is SGHTA and CDR2 FQGNSA. This CDR3 comprises 15 residues. V gave up 1 base and J gave up 3 bases, with 13 bases separating them. This CDR3 is CASSLGSQGLYEQYF. The CDR3, as DNA: TGTGCCAGCAGCTTAGGCTCCCAAGGGCTCTACGAGCAGTACTTC.

This clonotype was seen a few times. V is TRBV7-2 and J is TRBJ2-5; D is ambiguous. Germline CDR1 reads SGHTA; CDR2 reads FQGNSA. This CDR3 comprises 12 residues. Between the trimmed V and J ends, which lost 5 bases and 5 bases, there was a span of 9 bases. The chain's CDR3 is CASSPPSETQYF. The CDR3 DNA reads TGTGCCAGCAGCCCCCCGTCGGAGACCCAGTACTTC. Using reference TRBV7-2 and TRBJ2-5 for the parts outside the CDR3, the full variable domain is GAGVSQSPSNKVTEKGKDVELRCDPISGHTALYWYRQSLGQGLEFLIYFQGNSAPDKSGLPSDRFSAERTGGSVSTLTIQRTQQEDSAVYLCASSPPSETQYFGPGTRLLVL.

This clonotype was detected a few times. The gene calls are TRBV5-8 and TRBJ2-5; D assignment may be TRBD1 or TRBD2 (5 bases each). V dropped 2 bases and J dropped 5 bases, with 16 bases sitting between them. Germline V gene data show CDR1 as SGHTS and CDR2 as YDEGEE. This CDR3 spans 15 amino acids. The CDR3: CASSFLGLPGETQYF. The CDR3 DNA follows: TGTGCCAGCAGCTTCCTGGGGCTTCCGGGGGAGACCCAGTACTTC.

The J gene is TRBJ1-2, the V gene TRBV11-1, with TRBD1 identical over 7 bases. Trimming removed 5 bases from V and 4 bases from J; junction bases left unmatched: 7. Per the germline V gene, CDR1 is SGHAT and CDR2 is FQDESV (reference sequence). The CDR3 has 14 residues. The CDR3 DNA sequence: TGTGCCAGCAGCCGACAGGGCTCGAGCTATGGCTACACCTTC. It is translated as CASSRQGSSYGYTF. The full variable domain, with the rest looked up from reference TRBV11-1 and TRBJ1-2, is EAEVAQSPRYKITEKSQAVAFWCDPISGHATLYWYRQILGQGPELLVQFQDESVVDDSQLPKDRFSAERLKGVDSTLKIQPAELGDSAMYLCASSRQGSSYGYTFGSGTRLTVV.

The rearrangement uses TRBV28 and TRBJ1-1; D gene ambiguous. V lost 7 bases and J lost 4, with 16 bases in between. The CDR3 is made up of 14 amino acids. CDR1 MDHEN and CDR2 SYDVKM come from the germline V gene. CDR3 coding DNA: TGTGCCAGCATGACCTCCGATGAGAGCACTGAAGCTTTCTTT. Its protein is CASMTSDESTEAFF. Drawing the rest from reference TRBV28 and TRBJ1-1, the complete variable domain is DVKVTQSSRYLVKRTGEKVFLECVQDMDHENMFWYRQDPGLGLRLIYFSYDVKMKEKGDIPEGYSVSREKKERFSLILESASTNQTSMYLCASMTSDESTEAFFGQGTRLTVV.

This chain connects TRBV7-2 to TRBJ1-5; possibly TRBD1 for D (6 bases). CDR3 size: 14 residues. The germline V gene has CDR1 SGHTA and CDR2 FQGNSA. V lost 4 bases and J 0 bases, leaving 7 bases between the germline ends. CDR3 DNA sequence: TGTGCCAGCAGCTGGACAGTTAGCAATCAGCCCCAGCATTTT. This sequence encodes CASSWTVSNQPQHF.

This clonotype has at least ten counts. The rearrangement links TRBV7-2 to TRBJ1-2; 7 bases line up with TRBD1. The CDR3 covers 16 residues. Losses at the gene ends were 4 bases for V and 4 bases for J; bases not matched to a gene: 12. Germline CDR1 is SGHTA and CDR2 is FQGNSA. In DNA, the CDR3 is TGTGCCAGCAGCTCGCCCCGGGCAGGGGGTGCCTATGGCTACACCTTC. Encoded protein: CASSSPRAGGAYGYTF.

The V and J genes are TRBV2 and TRBJ2-7; TRBD1 is a possible D gene (6 bases). Trimming stripped 7 bases from V and 6 bases from J, with 22 bases between. The CDR3 length is 15 residues. The germline V gene has CDR1 SNHLY and CDR2 FYNNEI. The chain's CDR3 is CASKGGLSDGSEQYV. Written as DNA, the CDR3 is TGTGCCAGCAAAGGGGGTTTATCCGATGGCAGCGAGCAGTACGTC.

The chain carries TRBV12-3 or TRBV12-4 and TRBJ1-1, with D possibly TRBD1 on 6 matching bases. Between the trimmed V and J ends, which lost 3 bases and 0 bases, there was a span of 14 bases. The CDR3 totals 16 residues. CDR3 DNA sequence: TGTGCCAGCAGTTTTCGGACAGCACTGATGAACACTGAAGCTTTCTTT. Protein: CASSFRTALMNTEAFF.

This clonotype was picked up many times. As DNA, the CDR3 is TGCGCCAGCAGCCAAGATTACGGACTAGCGGGGGGACTCTACGAGCAGTACTTC. Its protein is CASSQDYGLAGGLYEQYF. The genes are TRBV4-3 and TRBJ2-7, with TRBD2 matching over 14 bases. CDR3 length: 18 amino acids. Germline V gene data show CDR1 as LGHNA and CDR2 as YSLEER. J gave up 3 bases and V 0 bases, and 7 bases lay outside the gene matches.

This clonotype occurred a few times. The chain couples TRBV18 to TRBJ2-3; D is ambiguous. Looked up from germline, CDR1 is KGHSH and CDR2 is LQKENI. CDR3 length: 13 residues. Trimming left V 0 bases short and J 5 bases short, with 6 bases between. CDR3: CASSPPVGDTQYF. CDR3 DNA: TGTGCCAGCTCACCACCGGTGGGAGATACGCAGTATTTT.

This clonotype was seen ten or more times. This sequence joins TRBV20-1 and TRBJ2-7; 12 bases fit TRBD2. The CDR3 covers 15 residues. V was pared by 0 bases and J by 0 bases, with 0 bases of the junction left unmatched. Per the germline V gene, CDR1 is DFQATT and CDR2 is SNEGSKA (reference sequence). The CDR3 DNA follows: TGCAGTGCTAGAGAACTAGCGGGGGGCTCCTACGAGCAGTACTTC. It specifies CSARELAGGSYEQYF.

In nucleotides, the CDR3 is TGTGCCAGCAGCCCGGCCAGGGGGGACACTGAAGCTTTCTTT. Its translation: CASSPARGDTEAFF. J is TRBJ1-1 and V is TRBV7-8, with 7 positions matching TRBD1. Germline V gene lookup returns CDR1 SGHVS and CDR2 FQNEAQ. Losses at the gene ends were 5 bases for V and 3 bases for J; bases not matched to a gene: 6. The CDR3 is 14 amino acids.

This clonotype has ten or more counts. This chain joins TRBV5-1 and TRBJ1-2, with D perhaps matching TRBD1 (6 bases). Per the germline V gene, CDR1 is SGHRS and CDR2 is YFSETQ. The ends were cut back, 0 bases at V and 2 bases at J, with 11 bases in the middle. The length of the CDR3 is 15 residues. In DNA, the CDR3 is TGCGCCAGCAGCTTGGAACTGGGGGCGAACTATGGCTACACCTTC. This gives the protein CASSLELGANYGYTF.

The chain links TRBV12-3 or TRBV12-4 to TRBJ2-2; TRBD1 or TRBD2 may be the D gene (5 bases each). The V gene lost 3 bases and the J gene lost 6 bases, with 11 bases spanning the gap. The CDR3 sequence is 14 residues long. The CDR3 DNA sequence: TGTGCCAGCAGTTTGGGACCCGAGGCCGGGGAGCTGTTTTTT. It is translated as CASSLGPEAGELFF.

The rearrangement links TRBV28 to TRBJ2-3, with D perhaps being TRBD1 or TRBD2 (5 bases each). With 5 bases removed from V and 8 bases from J, the gap between germline ends came to 17 bases. CDR3 length: 14 residues. Germline loops: CDR1 MDHEN, CDR2 SYDVKM. This chain's CDR3 is CASSRSQPGRTQYF. CDR3 in DNA: TGTGCCAGCAGTCGATCCCAGCCGGGACGTACGCAGTATTTT.

This clonotype was counted many times. The rearrangement links TRBV10-3 to TRBJ2-3, with no clear D. V was clipped by 2 bases and J by 6 bases, with 6 bases between them. The germline gives CDR1 ENHRY, CDR2 SYGVKD. This CDR3 has 12 amino acids. The CDR3 region is CAISEGLDTQYF. Written as DNA, the CDR3 is TGTGCCATCAGTGAGGGGCTGGATACGCAGTATTTT.

This clonotype was counted only a few times. The CDR3 loop reads CASGLWSQETQYF. In DNA form, the CDR3 reads TGTGCTAGTGGCCTGTGGAGTCAAGAGACCCAGTACTTC. The rearrangement links TRBV12-5 to TRBJ2-5, with D hard to call. The V end was cut by 6 bases, the J end by 2 bases, with 10 bases between. The CDR3 is made up of 13 amino acids. Germline V gene lookup returns CDR1 LGHNT and CDR2 FRNRAP.

This clonotype came up a few times. The V call is TRBV10-2, the J call TRBJ1-4; the match to TRBD1 covers 9 bases. J was trimmed by 8 bases and V by 6 bases; bases with no gene match: 4. The CDR3 is 13 residues long. The germline CDR1 and CDR2 sequences are WSHSY and SAAADI. The CDR3 nucleotides are TGCGCCAGCAGCCGGGACAGGGCAGAAAAACTGTTTTTT. Amino acid sequence: CASSRDRAEKLFF.

This clonotype was seen only a few times. The chain links TRBV28 to TRBJ2-3; TRBD2 is a possible D gene (6 bases). Germline V lookup: CDR1 MDHEN, CDR2 SYDVKM. V was shortened by 4 bases and J by 2 bases, with 10 bases between the two germline ends. The CDR3 consists of 14 residues. CDR3: CASSSRLVTDTQYF. CDR3 DNA sequence: TGTGCCAGCAGTTCCCGACTAGTCACAGATACGCAGTATTTT.